The entry below gives a single T cell receptor beta chain sequence along with its context. Its specific antigen is unknown. Base qualities were left out, and no much larger clone turns up one base away. The CDR3 regions of human TCRbeta chains were analyzed by immunosequencing. Per the source publication's procedure: Repertoire TCRs were checked for matches against a reference library of SARS-CoV-2-specific TCRs that had been generated using the MIRA antigen-specificity platform. Breadth was defined as the fraction of unique TCRs that were SARS-CoV-2-associated. Depth was defined as the fraction of total T cells that were SARS-CoV-2-associated. Each spike-specific TCR was assigned to its reactive spike region and to a CD4 or CD8 class using the MIRA data. Log10-transformed breadth and depth values were compared by one-way ANOVA with Sidak's multiple comparisons tests. TCRdb re-hosts the immuneACCESS table, in-frame sequences only. Its copies lack some clones; in the studies checked, an unresolved V gene accounts for under half of them, and the cause for the rest is not known. For V, J and clone size, that table is used; D and trimming come from the DNA. Present in this sample are under 200,000 clones, roughly 92% of which were seen just once. Clones ranked in the top ten supply about 0.6% of the sample.

This sample stems from a study of T cell responses to AZD1222 COVID-19 vaccine (dated by TCRdb to the early 2020s). With regard to the full study: AZD1222 recipients given second doses at about 4 weeks or at about 12 weeks were pooled, since spike-specific TCR depth and breadth were not found to differ between the two schedules. A total of 230 or so trial participants underwent TCR sequencing, of whom about 210 received two doses of AZD1222 and some 25 received two doses of the MenACWY control vaccine. Trial participants were enrolled into age subgroups of 18-55, 56-69 and 70-plus years, which contained about 150, 28 and 57 TCR-sequenced participants, respectively. The paper's findings and limits, for the study overall: Spike-specific TCR breadth and depth rose significantly after two AZD1222 doses compared with day 0 and with MenACWY recipients. In the small 56-69-year group, the increase in depth fell short of significance, most likely because of low power. Only six or seven AZD1222 recipients were SARS-CoV-2 seropositive at baseline, limiting conclusions about previously exposed vaccinees. Reportedly, almost half of the unique spike-specific TCRs recognized epitopes lying outside the regions that are mutated in the B.1.351 and B.1.1.7 variants. Participants were mostly white British and included more females than males, and it was suggested by the authors that clonal diversity may have been underestimated. No day 14 peak-response samples were available, so repertoires were characterized only after the peak T cell response. CD4 TCRs associated with the vaccine covered the entire spike protein, and the dominant responses were in regions 160-218 and 743-854.

The sample's time point label is to be understood as: baseline before first vaccination. Vaccinee samples came from UK trials COV001 and COV002, including a single-blind randomized controlled phase 2/3 trial of AZD1222 (ChAdOx1 nCoV-19) in healthy adults. For TCRbeta chain sequencing, PBMC samples from trial participants were taken at day 0 and at day 28 after the second dose. The CDR3, from cysteine to phenylalanine, totals 14 residues. Only the CDR3 region is kept as DNA, spanning 42 bases read in frame from base 1. From the germline V gene, CDR1 is KGHSH and CDR2 is LQKENI. For this chain, trimming is 3 bases at the V end and 6 bases at the J end, and the number of junction bases without a gene match is 4.

The rearrangement joined TRBV18 to TRBJ1-2; 10 junctional bases match TRBD1. The material was peripheral blood, obtained on day 0 of AZD1222 vaccination. This sequence originates from an adult in good health. DNA sequence: TGTGCCAGCTCACCCGGGACAGGGGCCGATGGCTACACCTTC. It encodes CASSPGTGADGYTF.